The 4 T cell receptor beta chains below were found in one sample sequenced in a study of blood T cell repertoires in COVID-19. Clones were sequenced by immunoSEQ multiplex PCR, and TCRdb holds only the in-frame ones, with some missing. Seen here are about 350,000 clones, approximately 90% observed once, and the top ten hold 3% to 4%. Sequencing input: peripheral blood. These receptors were taken from a woman aged 60 to 75 with COVID-19, enrolled during active disease.

This clone was counted only a few times. V usage is TRBV6-5 and J usage is TRBJ1-2; a weak D match, TRBD1 (5 bases). V was cut by 5 bases and J by 8 bases, with 9 bases left in between. This CDR3 region has 11 residues. CDR1 MNHEY and CDR2 SVGAGI come from the germline V gene. The CDR3 DNA reads as TGTGCCAGCAGTCAGGGTCTAGGCTACACCTTC. Translating it yields CASSQGLGYTF.

This clone has only one observation. V usage is TRBV12-5 and J usage is TRBJ2-3; TRBD2 matches 10 bases. Germline-derived CDR1 and CDR2 are LGHNT and FRNRAP. The CDR3 length is 13 residues. The V and J ends lost 7 bases and 4 bases, in that order; junction bases with no gene match: 2. In DNA form, the CDR3 reads TGTGCTAGTGCCCTAGCGGGGGCAGATACGCAGTATTTT. As protein: CASALAGADTQYF. Together with reference TRBV12-5 and TRBJ2-3, the CDR3 gives the full variable domain: DARVTQTPRHKVTEMGQEVTMRCQPILGHNTVFWYRQTMMQGLELLAYFRNRAPLDDSGMPKDRFSAEMPDATLATLKIQPSEPRDSAVYFCASALAGADTQYFGPGTRLTVL.

This CDR3 is CASTPGGSRSYNEQFF. The CDR3 DNA reads TGTGCCAGCACTCCCGGGGGATCCAGGAGTTACAATGAGCAGTTCTTC. The chain couples TRBV28 to TRBJ2-1; possibly TRBD2 for D (6 bases). The CDR3 length is 16 residues. The V gene lost 7 bases and the J gene lost 4 bases, with 20 bases spanning the gap. Germline CDR1 and CDR2: MDHEN and SYDVKM.

The V call is TRBV6-1, the J call TRBJ1-5; possibly TRBD1 for D (5 bases). From germline, CDR1 is MNHNS and CDR2 SASEGT. This CDR3 spans 14 amino acids. Trimming pared 3 bases from V and 5 bases from J, leaving 11 bases between. The CDR3 sequence: CASSDQAGYQPQHF. The CDR3, as DNA: TGTGCCAGCAGTGACCAAGCAGGGTATCAGCCCCAGCATTTT.